Presented here are 21 T cell receptor beta chains from one specimen sequenced in a study of T cells in Graves' hyperthyroidism and ophthalmopathy (dated by TCRdb to between 2017 and 2020). Library construction relied on multiplex PCR. Sequencer: Illumina HiSeq 2000. TCR beta CDR3 regions were amplified from RNA transcripts. The first round of RT-PCR for the TCR CDR3 was performed with the HTBI primer set and the Qiagen OneStep RT-PCR kit. Starting from the raw public reads, TCRdb applied fastp trimming at Q25, assembled clones with MiXCR and retained in-frame beta chains. Every entry covers one CDR3 protein and lists the most common genes and DNA from its rows. The sample table holds approximately 330,000 distinct CDR3 sequences, of which 15% to 20% were seen once. The leading ten clones occupy around 50% of the sample. Material for sequencing was blood. All receptors derive from a woman aged 45-65 years with Graves' hyperthyroidism.

The V gene is TRBV9, the J gene TRBJ1-4; D ambiguous. This CDR3 is 14 amino acids long. Trimming took 3 bases from V and 8 from J, leaving 14 bases between them. CDR1 is SGDLS, CDR2 YYNGEE, per germline. Written as DNA, the CDR3 is TGTGCCAGCAGCGGGAGCCCCCAAGAGGAAAAACTGTTTTTT. Its protein product is CASSGSPQEEKLFF.

This clonotype appeared many times. This chain connects TRBV27 to TRBJ1-2; tentatively, D is TRBD1 (5 bases). The ends were cut back, 4 bases at V and 8 bases at J, with 14 bases in the middle. Looked up from germline, CDR1 is MNHEY and CDR2 is SMNVEV (reference sequence). The CDR3 is made up of 13 amino acids. This CDR3 reads CASSSPGDEGYTF. The CDR3 nucleotides read TGTGCCAGCAGTTCGCCGGGGGATGAGGGCTACACCTTC.

V and J are TRBV11-1 and TRBJ2-2, with D tentatively TRBD2 (5 bases). In germline, CDR1 is SGHAT, CDR2 FQDESV (reference sequence). This CDR3 contains 17 residues. Trimming pared 0 bases from V and 4 bases from J, leaving 15 bases between. The CDR3 protein is CASSLAPRERVTGELFF. Written as DNA, the CDR3 is TGTGCCAGCAGCTTAGCCCCCCGGGAACGGGTCACCGGGGAGCTGTTTTTT. Using reference TRBV11-1 and TRBJ2-2 for the parts outside the CDR3, the full variable domain is EAEVAQSPRYKITEKSQAVAFWCDPISGHATLYWYRQILGQGPELLVQFQDESVVDDSQLPKDRFSAERLKGVDSTLKIQPAELGDSAMYLCASSLAPRERVTGELFFGEGSRLTVL.

The genes are TRBV6-1 and TRBJ2-3, with D perhaps given as TRBD1 or TRBD2 (5 bases each). V shed 4 bases and J shed 6 bases, with 14 bases lying between them. CDR3 size: 14 residues. In germline, CDR1 is MNHNS, CDR2 SASEGT. CDR3 nucleotide sequence: TGTGCCAGCAGTGGATCGGGGCCCTCGGATACGCAGTATTTT. It translates to CASSGSGPSDTQYF.

The chain is built from TRBV6-1 and TRBJ2-5, with 8 positions matching TRBD2. Germline V gives CDR1 MNHNS, CDR2 SASEGT. The CDR3 contains 14 residues. Trimming took 6 bases from V and 5 from J; bases not matched to a gene: 8. CDR3 in DNA: TGTGCCAGCAGGATACCGGGCGGGGGGGAGACCCAGTACTTC. It codes for CASRIPGGGETQYF.

A few counts support this clonotype. This chain joins TRBV2 and TRBJ2-2, with TRBD2 identical over 7 bases. The trim removed 2 bases at V and 5 bases at J, leaving 11 bases unmatched. Germline assignment: CDR1 SNHLY and CDR2 FYNNEI. The CDR3 is 17 amino acids. The CDR3 DNA reads TGTGCCAGCAGTGAACAGGTGGCGGGGGTCGCTACCGGGGAGCTGTTTTTT. Its translation: CASSEQVAGVATGELFF.

This clonotype was picked up many times. The chain recombines TRBV5-1 with TRBJ2-2, with 7 bases fitting TRBD2. CDR1 and CDR2 (germline): SGHRS, YFSETQ. Germline trimming cut 4 bases from V and 2 bases from J; bases unmatched to any gene: 8. This CDR3 is built from 16 residues. CDR3 amino acids: CASSGRRGINTGELFF. The CDR3 DNA follows: TGCGCCAGCAGCGGACGGCGGGGGATCAACACCGGGGAGCTGTTTTTT. The complete variable domain, with remaining parts taken from reference TRBV5-1 and TRBJ2-2, reads KAGVTQTPRYLIKTRGQQVTLSCSPISGHRSVSWYQQTPGQGLQFLFEYFSETQRNKGNFPGRFSGRQFSNSRSEMNVSTLELGDSALYLCASSGRRGINTGELFFGEGSRLTVL.

The chain has TRBV4-1 and TRBJ2-7; no firm D call. The length of the CDR3 is 12 residues. CDR1 MGHRA and CDR2 YSYEKL come from the germline V gene. V was cut by 1 base and J by 7 bases, with 8 bases left in between. CDR3 in DNA: TGCGCCAGCAGCCAAGCGGCCCGGGAGCAGTACTTC. Protein: CASSQAAREQYF.

This clonotype was seen repeatedly, ten times or more. This chain uses TRBV7-9 with TRBJ2-5; 14 bases fit TRBD2. Germline CDR1 is SEHNR and CDR2 is FQNEAQ (reference sequence). V lost 6 bases and J lost 1; bases outside the gene matches: 10. This CDR3 is 18 amino acids long. CDR3 sequence: CASSLPGLAGAIQETQYF. CDR3 DNA sequence: TGTGCCAGCAGTCTTCCGGGACTAGCGGGGGCCATCCAAGAGACCCAGTACTTC.

This chain connects TRBV7-6 to TRBJ1-6; D uncertain. Germline CDR1 SGHVS, CDR2 FNYEAQ. Trimming shortened V by 6 bases and J by 8 bases, and 20 bases separated the two germline ends. The CDR3 has 16 amino acids. The CDR3 spells CASRDGERGVDSPLHF. The CDR3 DNA reads TGTGCCAGCAGGGACGGGGAGCGCGGAGTTGATTCACCCCTCCACTTT.

In this sample, this clonotype turned up a few times. The rearrangement joins TRBV6-2 or TRBV6-3 to TRBJ2-3; TRBD2 is a possible D gene (5 bases). V gave up 7 bases and J gave up 2 bases, with 13 bases separating them. CDR3 size: 14 residues. Germline V lookup: CDR1 MNHEY, CDR2 SVGEGT. The CDR3 reads CASTPHGDTDTQYF. As DNA, the CDR3 is TGTGCCAGCACTCCCCACGGGGACACAGATACGCAGTATTTT.

This clonotype was seen ten or more times. This chain connects TRBV6-1 to TRBJ1-2; D may be TRBD1 (6 bases). Germline CDR1 is MNHNS and CDR2 is SASEGT. V was pared by 7 bases and J by 5 bases, with 17 bases between. The CDR3 runs 14 residues. CDR3 nucleotide sequence: TGTGCCAGCATCCCATCCGGGGGCGGTTATGGCTACACCTTC. Protein sequence: CASIPSGGGYGYTF.

Ten or more counts support this clonotype. The V call is TRBV11-2, the J call TRBJ2-7; D might be TRBD2 (5 bases). V lost 5 bases to trimming and J lost 5 bases, with 19 bases between them. The CDR3 is 15 residues long. Germline loops: CDR1 SGHAT, CDR2 FQNNGV. CDR3 residues: CASSPGVPLGDEQYF. In nucleotides, the CDR3 is TGTGCCAGCAGCCCCGGGGTTCCTTTGGGCGACGAGCAGTACTTC.

This clonotype was observed at least ten times. The chain joins TRBV18 to TRBJ1-1; D possibly corresponds to TRBD1 (5 bases). CDR3 size: 15 residues. Trimming took off 3 bases at V and 6 bases at J, with 17 bases between the two ends. CDR1 KGHSH and CDR2 LQKENI come from the germline V gene. CDR3 sequence: CASSPTYGGGSEAFF. In nucleotides, the CDR3 is TGTGCCAGCTCACCGACTTACGGGGGGGGATCTGAAGCTTTCTTT.

This chain connects TRBV6-1 to TRBJ1-3, with 7 nucleotides matching TRBD1. Germline loops: CDR1 MNHNS, CDR2 SASEGT. The CDR3 covers 14 residues. The trim removed 6 bases at V and 0 bases at J, leaving 2 bases unmatched. CDR3: CASRQGISGNTIYF. The CDR3 DNA is TGTGCCAGCAGACAGGGGATCTCTGGAAACACCATATATTTT.

The chain combines TRBV5-4 with TRBJ1-4; 11 bases match TRBD1. The V and J ends lost 4 bases and 7 bases, in that order; junction bases with no gene match: 9. The CDR3 consists of 16 residues. The germline gives CDR1 SGHNT, CDR2 YYREEE (reference sequence). CDR3 region: CASSKGQGARVEKLFF. The CDR3 region has the DNA TGTGCCAGCAGCAAAGGACAGGGGGCGCGGGTTGAAAAACTGTTTTTT. Using reference TRBV5-4 and TRBJ1-4 for the parts outside the CDR3, the full variable domain is ETGVTQSPTHLIKTRGQQVTLRCSSQSGHNTVSWYQQALGQGPQFIFQYYREEENGRGNFPPRFSGLQFPNYSSELNVNALELDDSALYLCASSKGQGARVEKLFFGSGTQLSVL.

With respect to this clonotype: A much larger clone sits a single nucleotide away, making a read error possible. The chain carries TRBV30 and TRBJ1-2; D is unresolved. There are 13 residues in the CDR3. Germline CDR1 is GTSNPN and CDR2 is SVGIG (reference sequence). CDR3 sequence (DNA): TGTGCCTGGGGAACCTCCCTGAACTATAGCTACACCTTC. Translation gives CAWGTSLNYSYTF. Using reference TRBV30 and TRBJ1-2 for the parts outside the CDR3, the full variable domain is SQTIHQWPATLVQPVGSPLSLECTVEGTSNPNLYWYRQAAGRGLQLLFYSVGIGQISSEVPQNLSASRPQDRQFILSSKKLLLSDSGFYLCAWGTSLNYSYTFGSGTRLTVV.

Many counts were recorded for this clonotype. The chain couples TRBV5-5 to TRBJ1-1, with 7 positions matching TRBD1. V was pared by 4 bases and J by 8 bases, with 5 bases of the junction left unmatched. The germline gives CDR1 SGHKS, CDR2 YYEKEE (reference sequence). The length of the CDR3 is 12 residues. The CDR3 spells CASSLTGREAFF. CDR3 coding DNA: TGTGCCAGCAGCCTGACAGGGCGCGAAGCTTTCTTT.

This clonotype was seen repeatedly, ten times or more. The chain carries TRBV5-1 and TRBJ2-1; TRBD2 aligns across 10 bases. Germline V lookup: CDR1 SGHRS, CDR2 YFSETQ. Germline trimming cut 4 bases from V and 7 bases from J; bases unmatched to any gene: 5. The CDR3 has 14 residues. The CDR3 DNA reads as TGCGCCAGCAGCGAGATAGCGGGGGGAAATGAGCAGTTCTTC. It is translated as CASSEIAGGNEQFF.

This clonotype was found a few times. The germline gene is not matched at one end of the junction; a read error may be the cause. For the CDR3, the DNA is TGTACCAGCAGCAAGGGACAGGGTCACAATGAGCAGTTCTTC. Protein sequence: CTSSKGQGHNEQFF. J is TRBJ2-1 and V is TRBV3-1; 9 bases match TRBD1. CDR1 LGHDT and CDR2 YNNKEL come from the germline V gene (reference sequence). The CDR3 is 14 amino acids.

The genes are TRBV4-1 and TRBJ1-5; possible D gene TRBD1, 6 bases. V lost 4 bases and J 3 bases, leaving 16 bases between the germline ends. CDR3 size: 16 residues. Germline lookup yields CDR1 MGHRA and CDR2 YSYEKL. The CDR3 DNA sequence: TGCGCCAGCAGCCCAAGACAGGCCTCGAACAATCAGCCCCAGCATTTT. Translating gives CASSPRQASNNQPQHF.